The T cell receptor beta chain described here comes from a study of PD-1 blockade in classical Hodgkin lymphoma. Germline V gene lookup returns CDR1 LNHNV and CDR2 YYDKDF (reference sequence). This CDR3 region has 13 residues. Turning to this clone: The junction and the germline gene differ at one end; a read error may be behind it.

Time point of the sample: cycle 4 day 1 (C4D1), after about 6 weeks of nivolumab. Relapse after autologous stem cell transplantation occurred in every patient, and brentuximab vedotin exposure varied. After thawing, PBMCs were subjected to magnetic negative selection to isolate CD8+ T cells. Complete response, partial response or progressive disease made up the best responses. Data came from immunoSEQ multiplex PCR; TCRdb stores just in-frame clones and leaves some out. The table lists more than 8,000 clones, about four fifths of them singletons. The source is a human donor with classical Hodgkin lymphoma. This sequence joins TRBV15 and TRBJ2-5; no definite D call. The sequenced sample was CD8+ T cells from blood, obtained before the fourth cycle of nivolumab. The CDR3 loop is CATRESSYLYSNF. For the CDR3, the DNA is TGTGCCACCAGAGAAAGTTCTTACCTCTACTCTAACTTC.